The T cell receptor (beta chain) under discussion was sequenced for a study of control samples from healthy donors and cancer patients. Trimming stripped 7 bases from V and 3 bases from J, with 16 bases between. The germline V gene encodes CDR1 SGHNT and CDR2 YYREEE (reference sequence). This CDR3 is built from 14 residues. The method was immunoSEQ multiplex PCR; TCRdb's version includes in-frame clones alone and lacks a portion of them. The sample includes approximately 100,000 clones, 85% to 90% seen only once; the top ten take more than 2%. The sequenced sample consisted of blood. This clonotype originated in a woman aged 40 to 49 in good health. V is TRBV5-4 and J is TRBJ2-5, with D perhaps given as TRBD1 or TRBD2 (5 bases each). CDR3: CASGTRDHKETQYF. The CDR3 bases are TGTGCCAGCGGCACCAGGGACCACAAAGAGACCCAGTACTTC.